These 14 T cell receptor beta chains originate from one sample sequenced in a study of T-cell reconstitution after alpha-beta-depleted transplantation in children. The TCRbeta library was prepared with unique molecular identifiers. TCRdb re-called the PCR reads through MiXCR, storing one row per CDR3 protein. The profile shows about 900,000 distinct CDR3 sequences, about 29% of them singletons. Sequences were derived from PBMCs, mostly from graft donor cells, sampled 360 days after TCRalphabeta/CD19-depleted stem cell transplant. The receptors come from a boy under two years old who had a stem cell transplant for SCID, so the T cells may come from the graft donor.

V gene TRBV20-1 combines with J gene TRBJ1-2; TRBD1 is a possible D gene (5 bases). The CDR3 spans 15 residues. The germline gives CDR1 DFQATT, CDR2 SNEGSKA (reference sequence). V was shortened by 0 bases and J by 6 bases, with 17 bases between the two germline ends. DNA of the CDR3: TGCAGTGCTAGAGATGCCGGGGCAGGGTTCAATGGCTACACCTTC. Protein: CSARDAGAGFNGYTF.

This clonotype was counted only a few times. The rearrangement joins TRBV11-2 to TRBJ2-5; 13 positions match TRBD2. V dropped 10 bases and J dropped 4; count of bases not matched to a gene: 12. The germline CDR1 and CDR2 sequences are SGHAT and FQNNGV. The CDR3 consists of 16 residues. For the CDR3, the DNA is TGTGCCACACGGACTAGCGGGGGCCTATTTCGAGAGACCCAGTACTTC. As protein: CATRTSGGLFRETQYF.

This clonotype occurred a few times. The J gene is TRBJ2-7, the V gene TRBV19; D possibly matches TRBD1 or TRBD2 (5 bases each). Trimming stripped 1 base from V and 3 bases from J, with 10 bases between. Per germline, CDR1 LNHDA and CDR2 SQIVND (reference sequence). The CDR3 length is 14 residues. The CDR3 region has the DNA TGTGCCAGTAGTATAGGGGGGACCTTCTACGAGCAGTACTTC. Translated, it gives CASSIGGTFYEQYF.

In its sample, this clonotype was seen a few times. V and J are TRBV7-3 and TRBJ2-3; the match to TRBD1 covers 12 bases. This CDR3 is 20 amino acids long. Trimming at V came to 5 bases and at J to 5 bases, leaving 20 bases not matched to a gene. Germline CDR1 and CDR2: SGHTA and FQGTGA. In DNA form, the CDR3 reads TGTGCCAGCAGCCCCCGGGGACAGGGGGCTCAGCGGGGGGGCCGAGATACGCAGTATTTT. This sequence encodes CASSPRGQGAQRGGRDTQYF. The variable domain in full, completed from reference TRBV7-3 and TRBJ2-3, reads GAGVSQTPSNKVTEKGKYVELRCDPISGHTALYWYRQSLGQGPEFLIYFQGTGAADDSGLPNDRFFAVRPEGSVSTLKIQRTERGDSAVYLCASSPRGQGAQRGGRDTQYFGPGTRLTVL.

The V gene is TRBV18, the J gene TRBJ2-5; either TRBD1 or TRBD2 may supply D (5 bases each). Looked up from germline, CDR1 is KGHSH and CDR2 is LQKENI. Trimming pared 1 base from V and 0 bases from J, leaving 21 bases between. The CDR3 has 19 amino acids. The CDR3 nucleotides are TGTGCCAGCTCACCACAGACATGGGGACCAAGACGGTACCAAGAGACCCAGTACTTC. As protein: CASSPQTWGPRRYQETQYF.

This clonotype was seen just once. The CDR3 DNA sequence: TGTGCCAGCAGCTTTGCAGCCAATCAGCCCCAGCATTTT. Translated, it gives CASSFAANQPQHF. The chain couples TRBV7-6 to TRBJ1-5; D call uncertain. The CDR3 runs to 13 residues. CDR1 SGHVS and CDR2 FNYEAQ come from the germline V gene. Trimming left V 3 bases short and J 3 bases short, with 6 bases between.

This clonotype has just a few counts. The V gene is TRBV6-1, the J gene TRBJ1-6, with 10 bases aligning to TRBD1. The germline gives CDR1 MNHNS, CDR2 SASEGT. Losses at the gene ends were 8 bases for V and 9 bases for J; bases not matched to a gene: 4. The CDR3 is 13 residues long. The CDR3 protein is CASAGQGSSPLHF. In DNA, the CDR3 is TGTGCCAGCGCGGGACAGGGGAGTTCACCCCTCCACTTT.

The J gene is TRBJ1-2, the V gene TRBV11-2, with 8 nucleotides matching TRBD1. The V gene end was trimmed by 4 bases and the J gene end by 8 bases; junction bases not matched to a gene: 9. CDR1 is SGHAT, CDR2 FQNNGV, per germline. The CDR3 covers 14 residues. The chain's CDR3 is CASSSADRGGGYTF. CDR3 coding DNA: TGTGCCAGCAGCTCAGCTGACAGGGGAGGCGGCTACACCTTC.

The V call is TRBV7-3, the J call TRBJ1-1; D call uncertain. Germline assignment: CDR1 SGHTA and CDR2 FQGTGA. The length of the CDR3 is 14 residues. V gave up 1 base and J gave up 3 bases, with 9 bases separating them. The CDR3 nucleotides read TGTGCCAGCAGCTTAATGAGAGAGGACACTGAAGCTTTCTTT. Translation: CASSLMREDTEAFF.

This clonotype was counted many times. This sequence joins TRBV12-3 or TRBV12-4 and TRBJ2-7, with 10 positions matching TRBD2. The CDR3 runs 14 residues. V shed 6 bases, J shed 3 bases, and the junction held 5 bases outside the gene matches. CDR3 loop: CASRERGGRYEQYF. The CDR3 bases are TGTGCCAGCAGAGAGCGGGGGGGACGCTACGAGCAGTACTTC.

This clonotype has only a few counts. This sequence joins TRBV21-1 and TRBJ1-5. TRBV21-1 is recorded as a pseudogene. CDR3 size: 14 residues. The CDR3 DNA reads TGTGCCAGCAGCAAAGTTAGCAGCAATCAGCCCCAGCATTTT. Its translation is CASSKVSSNQPQHF.

The J gene is TRBJ2-1, the V gene TRBV5-1; the D gene is possibly TRBD2 (5 bases). Trimming shortened V by 2 bases and J by 7 bases, and 16 bases separated the two germline ends. The CDR3 length is 15 residues. Per the germline V gene, CDR1 is SGHRS and CDR2 is YFSETQ. The CDR3 region has the DNA TGCGCCAGCAGCTTTGCCGGGAAACGTCGGAATGAGCAGTTCTTC. It specifies CASSFAGKRRNEQFF.

The V gene is TRBV18, the J gene TRBJ2-3; the D gene is possibly TRBD2 (5 bases). The germline CDR1 and CDR2 sequences are KGHSH and LQKENI. CDR3 length: 15 residues. V lost 4 bases to trimming and J lost 2 bases, with 13 bases between them. The CDR3 DNA follows: TGTGCCAGCTCACGGTCGGAGGCCCTCACAGATACGCAGTATTTT. Protein: CASSRSEALTDTQYF.

This clonotype was seen once. This chain uses TRBV5-1 with TRBJ2-5, with 10 bases identical to TRBD2. Per the germline V gene, CDR1 is SGHRS and CDR2 is YFSETQ. This CDR3 has 16 residues. V shed 3 bases and J 1 base; nucleotides not matched to a gene: 6. CDR3 residues: CASSWLAGATQETQYF. DNA for the CDR3: TGCGCCAGCAGCTGGCTAGCGGGGGCCACCCAAGAGACCCAGTACTTC.